The clone carrying this T cell receptor beta chain was seen a few times. Its antigen is as yet unknown. The CDR3 length is 15 residues. Trimming removed 0 bases from V and 3 bases from J, with 11 bases in between. Germline-derived CDR1 and CDR2 are SEHNR and FQNEAQ (reference sequence). This sample is drawn from a study of T cells in Graves' hyperthyroidism and ophthalmopathy. Findings and limits, study-wide: Ophthalmopathy cases were set apart from stable hyperthyroidism by a 13 V-J model. Blood held most thyroid clonotypes expanded above 0.001 frequency.

The investigators amplified TCR beta CDR3 regions from RNA transcripts. The HTBI primer set served for first-round RT-PCR of the TCR CDR3. TCRdb re-derived calls from the multiplex PCR reads in MiXCR, one entry per CDR3 protein. The repertoire holds hundreds of thousands of distinct CDR3 sequences, with roughly a sixth as singletons. Patients were excluded for uncontrolled infection, other autoimmune disease, pregnancy or lactation. Diagnoses were established using clinical symptoms, serum thyroxine and TRAb, thyroid ultrasound and orbital computed tomography. The source is a woman in her forties or fifties with Graves' hyperthyroidism that later progressed to Graves' ophthalmopathy. Material: blood. This sequence joins TRBV7-9 and TRBJ1-2, with D perhaps matching TRBD1 (5 bases). The CDR3 DNA sequence: TGTGCCAGCAGCTTAGCCGGGGGGAACCACTATGGCTACACCTTC. Its translation is CASSLAGGNHYGYTF.